The text below deals with one T cell receptor (beta chain). The V gene lost 4 bases and the J gene lost 0 bases, with 6 bases spanning the gap. This CDR3 spans 13 amino acids. CDR1 MNHNY and CDR2 SVGAGI come from the germline V gene (reference sequence). This entry belongs to a study of radiotherapy plus CTLA-4 blockade in lung cancer. Profiling relied on immunoSEQ multiplex PCR, and the TCRdb table lists in-frame clones only, not all of them. The sample includes approximately 95,000 clones, approximately 85% of them seen just once. V is TRBV6-6 and J is TRBJ1-1; D uncertain. The sequencing used peripheral blood, collected from a patient treated with radiotherapy plus ipilimumab. The receptor was isolated from a human donor with non-small cell lung cancer who had a partial response to radiotherapy plus ipilimumab. CDR3 amino acids: CASSSQMNTEAFF. The CDR3 bases are TGTGCCAGCAGTTCACAGATGAACACTGAAGCTTTCTTT.